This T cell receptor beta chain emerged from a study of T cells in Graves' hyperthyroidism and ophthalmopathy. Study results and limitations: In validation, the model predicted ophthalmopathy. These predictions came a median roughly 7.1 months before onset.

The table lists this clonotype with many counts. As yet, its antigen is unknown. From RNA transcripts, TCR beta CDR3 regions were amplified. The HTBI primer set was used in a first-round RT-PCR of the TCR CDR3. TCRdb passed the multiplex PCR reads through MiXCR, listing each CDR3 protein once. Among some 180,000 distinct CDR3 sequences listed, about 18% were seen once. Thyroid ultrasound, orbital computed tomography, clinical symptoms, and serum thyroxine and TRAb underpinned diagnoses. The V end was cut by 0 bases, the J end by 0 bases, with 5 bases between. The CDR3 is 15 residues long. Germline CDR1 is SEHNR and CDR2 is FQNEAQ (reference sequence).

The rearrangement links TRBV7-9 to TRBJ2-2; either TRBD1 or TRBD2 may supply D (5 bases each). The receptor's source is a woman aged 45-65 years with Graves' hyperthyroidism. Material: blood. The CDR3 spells CASSLAGANTGELFF. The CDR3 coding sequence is TGTGCCAGCAGCTTAGCGGGGGCGAACACCGGGGAGCTGTTTTTT.